These T cell receptor beta chains were read from a single sample in a study of early T cells in non-severe SARS-CoV-2 infection. TCRdb analysed the 5' RACE reads with MiXCR anew, one entry per CDR3 protein. The sample records some 57,000 distinct CDR3 sequences, more than 9% being singletons. Sample: whole blood. Source of these receptors: an adult who was a healthcare worker with PCR-confirmed SARS-CoV-2 infection or an uninfected control (not recorded which). The CDR3 runs from the conserved cysteine through the conserved F or W.

v_call: TRBV29-1; j_call: TRBJ1-1; cdr3_aa: CSGLKSTEAFF
v_call: TRBV7-2; j_call: TRBJ2-3; cdr3_aa: CASSSYSPTDTQYF
v_call: TRBV18; j_call: TRBJ1-5; cdr3_aa: CASKGAVNQPQHF
v_call: TRBV7-9; j_call: TRBJ2-7; cdr3_aa: CASSLRSGLGSYEQYF
v_call: TRBV19; j_call: TRBJ2-5; cdr3_aa: CASSTRQVPETQYF
v_call: TRBV20-1; j_call: TRBJ1-4; cdr3_aa: CSARMGGGEKLFF
v_call: TRBV12-3/TRBV12-4; j_call: TRBJ2-1; cdr3_aa: CATRTHGTSTYNEQFF
v_call: TRBV5-5; j_call: TRBJ1-6; cdr3_aa: CASSSHGQSYNSPLHF
v_call: TRBV20-1; j_call: TRBJ2-7; cdr3_aa: CSVKLWTSGIYEQYF
v_call: TRBV7-6; j_call: TRBJ2-5; cdr3_aa: CASSPSQETQYF
v_call: TRBV7-2; j_call: TRBJ2-6; cdr3_aa: CASSLPGSSGANVLTF
v_call: TRBV5-4; j_call: TRBJ1-1; cdr3_aa: CASSFRQKTNTEAFF
v_call: TRBV3-1; j_call: TRBJ1-1; cdr3_aa: CASSPVGTGRPNTEAFF
v_call: TRBV25-1; j_call: TRBJ1-1; cdr3_aa: CASSTRTIFGVTEAFF
v_call: TRBV7-2; j_call: TRBJ2-1; cdr3_aa: CASSSFRREGAVNEQFF
v_call: TRBV6-1; j_call: TRBJ2-6; cdr3_aa: CASSEGGSGANVLTF
v_call: TRBV11-2; j_call: TRBJ2-5; cdr3_aa: CASSPALAGGETQYF
v_call: TRBV20-1; j_call: TRBJ2-1; cdr3_aa: CSARDRRGPYNEQFF
v_call: TRBV10-2; j_call: TRBJ1-2; cdr3_aa: CASSIDANYGYTF
v_call: TRBV29-1; j_call: TRBJ2-7; cdr3_aa: CSVERPGYEQYF
v_call: TRBV6-2/TRBV6-3; j_call: TRBJ2-7; cdr3_aa: CASSRTGFGYEQYF
v_call: TRBV7-9; j_call: TRBJ1-1; cdr3_aa: CASSLSDRGSTEAFF
v_call: TRBV7-9; j_call: TRBJ2-7; cdr3_aa: CASRRLVVDEQYF
v_call: TRBV7-3; j_call: TRBJ2-5; cdr3_aa: CASSPTGRKETQYF
v_call: TRBV7-6; j_call: TRBJ2-1; cdr3_aa: CASSGTSGGYNEQFF
v_call: TRBV9; j_call: TRBJ2-5; cdr3_aa: CASSAGQAGETQYF
v_call: TRBV19; j_call: TRBJ1-5; cdr3_aa: CASSSLIGGNQPQHF
v_call: TRBV5-4; j_call: TRBJ1-4; cdr3_aa: CASSLEVREKLFF
v_call: TRBV7-2; j_call: TRBJ2-3; cdr3_aa: CASSLNEITQYF
v_call: TRBV5-6; j_call: TRBJ2-1; cdr3_aa: CASTTGTANNEQFF
v_call: TRBV5-6; j_call: TRBJ2-3; cdr3_aa: CASSLEGVRTQYF
v_call: TRBV4-1; j_call: TRBJ2-3; cdr3_aa: CASSRGGLAGVTDTQYF
v_call: TRBV12-3/TRBV12-4; j_call: TRBJ1-6; cdr3_aa: CASSFRGFNSPLHF
v_call: TRBV29-1; j_call: TRBJ2-5; cdr3_aa: CSVSGASGETQYF
v_call: TRBV12-3/TRBV12-4; j_call: TRBJ2-2; cdr3_aa: CASSLASPGELFF
v_call: TRBV9; j_call: TRBJ1-4; cdr3_aa: CASSAGQRLNEKLFF
v_call: TRBV3-1; j_call: TRBJ1-6; cdr3_aa: CASSQSNSPLHF
v_call: TRBV20-1; j_call: TRBJ1-1; cdr3_aa: CSARPLGQGAYEAFF
v_call: TRBV29-1; j_call: TRBJ2-4; cdr3_aa: CSVAGRAKNIQYF
v_call: TRBV12-3/TRBV12-4; j_call: TRBJ2-5; cdr3_aa: CASSLWSNEAQYF
v_call: TRBV18; j_call: TRBJ2-2; cdr3_aa: CASSPQPGLAETNTGELFF
v_call: TRBV4-3; j_call: TRBJ2-5; cdr3_aa: CASSQDLEGRGRVSGKTQYF
v_call: TRBV7-2; j_call: TRBJ2-3; cdr3_aa: CASSLVVSGGATDTQYF
v_call: TRBV6-2/TRBV6-3; j_call: TRBJ2-5; cdr3_aa: CASSWSTSGLQETQYF
v_call: TRBV5-5; j_call: TRBJ2-1; cdr3_aa: CASSLGPGLVSNEQFF
v_call: TRBV2; j_call: TRBJ2-2; cdr3_aa: CASTRSRTGKTGELFF
v_call: TRBV29-1; j_call: TRBJ2-3; cdr3_aa: CSVEAGTDTQYF
v_call: TRBV4-1; j_call: TRBJ2-3; cdr3_aa: CASSQDLTSGAADTQYF
v_call: TRBV7-7; j_call: TRBJ2-1; cdr3_aa: CASSSGQGINEQFF
v_call: TRBV14; j_call: TRBJ1-2; cdr3_aa: CASSQRTGRGGYTF
v_call: TRBV7-2; j_call: TRBJ1-1; cdr3_aa: CASSLAGTPKAFF
v_call: TRBV12-3/TRBV12-4; j_call: TRBJ2-3; cdr3_aa: CASSRDRVLDTQYF
v_call: TRBV18; j_call: TRBJ2-4; cdr3_aa: CASSRVGGVKNIQYF
v_call: TRBV12-3/TRBV12-4; j_call: TRBJ1-6; cdr3_aa: CASRLGGSSYNSPLHF
v_call: TRBV7-2; j_call: TRBJ2-5; cdr3_aa: CASTFAGGTYQETQYF